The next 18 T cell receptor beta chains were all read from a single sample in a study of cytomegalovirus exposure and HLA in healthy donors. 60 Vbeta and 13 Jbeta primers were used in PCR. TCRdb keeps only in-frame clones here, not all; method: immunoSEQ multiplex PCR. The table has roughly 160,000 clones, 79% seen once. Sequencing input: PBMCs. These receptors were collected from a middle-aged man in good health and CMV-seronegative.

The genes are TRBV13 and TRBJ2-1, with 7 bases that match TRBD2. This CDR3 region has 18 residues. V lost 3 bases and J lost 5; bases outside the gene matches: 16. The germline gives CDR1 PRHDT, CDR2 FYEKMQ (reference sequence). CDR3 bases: TGTGCCAGCAGCTTCCAATTTGGGGACTACCGGACCAACAATGAGCAGTTCTTC. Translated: CASSFQFGDYRTNNEQFF.

The chain's CDR3 is CASSQVSSGRSGYTF. CDR3 DNA: TGTGCCAGCAGCCAAGTTTCGAGTGGGCGCTCTGGCTACACCTTC. The J gene is TRBJ1-2, the V gene TRBV4-2; D is unclear. Germline V gene lookup returns CDR1 LGHNA and CDR2 YNFKEQ. Trimming removed 1 base at V and 7 bases at J, with 16 bases between. This CDR3 is 15 amino acids long.

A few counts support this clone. This chain's CDR3 is CASSELQVIGPVGYTF. The DNA for the CDR3 is TGTGCCAGCAGTGAACTGCAGGTGATTGGTCCCGTCGGCTACACCTTC. V is TRBV2 and J is TRBJ1-2; D uncertain. V lost 2 bases, J lost 8 bases, and 21 bases lay in between. The CDR3 has 16 residues. Looked up from germline, CDR1 is SNHLY and CDR2 is FYNNEI.

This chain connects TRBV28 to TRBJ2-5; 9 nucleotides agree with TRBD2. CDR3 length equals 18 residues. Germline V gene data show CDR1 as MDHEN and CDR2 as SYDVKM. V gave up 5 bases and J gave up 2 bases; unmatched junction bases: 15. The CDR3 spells CASSPEIFSGGIQETQYF. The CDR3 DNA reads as TGTGCCAGCAGTCCCGAAATTTTTAGCGGGGGAATTCAAGAGACCCAGTACTTC.

CDR3 DNA sequence: TGTGCCAGCAGGGGTACCGGGACAGGGGTTTTCGTCACAGATACGCAGTATTTT. As protein: CASRGTGTGVFVTDTQYF. The chain employs TRBV2 and TRBJ2-3; 10 nucleotides align to TRBD1. Trimming cost V 6 bases and J 2 bases; bases outside gene matches: 14. The germline CDR1 and CDR2 sequences are SNHLY and FYNNEI. The CDR3 runs to 18 residues.

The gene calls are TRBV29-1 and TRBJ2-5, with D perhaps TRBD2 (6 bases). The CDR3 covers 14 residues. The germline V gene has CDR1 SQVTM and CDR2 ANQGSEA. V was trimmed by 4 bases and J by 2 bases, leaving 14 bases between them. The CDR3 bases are TGCAGCGTTGGGAGGGGAAGTGGGCAAGAGACCCAGTACTTC. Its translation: CSVGRGSGQETQYF.

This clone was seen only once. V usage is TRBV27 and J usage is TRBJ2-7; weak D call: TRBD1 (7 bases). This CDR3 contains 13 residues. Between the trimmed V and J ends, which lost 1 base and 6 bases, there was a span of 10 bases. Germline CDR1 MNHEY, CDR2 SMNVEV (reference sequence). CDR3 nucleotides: TGTGCCAGCAGTTTATGGCAGGGGGGCGAGCAGTACTTC. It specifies CASSLWQGGEQYF.

Here the CDR3 DNA reads TGTGCCAGCAGCTTAGGGGGACAGGGCTCCTACGAGCAGTACTTC. This encodes CASSLGGQGSYEQYF. This rearrangement joins TRBV7-9 to TRBJ2-7; 9 positions agree with TRBD1. Trimming at V came to 1 base and at J to 0 bases, leaving 1 base not matched to a gene. The germline V gene encodes CDR1 SEHNR and CDR2 FQNEAQ (reference sequence). The CDR3 has 15 residues. Filled out from reference TRBV7-9 and TRBJ2-7, the complete variable domain reads DTGVSQNPRHKITKRGQNVTFRCDPISEHNRLYWYRQTLGQGPEFLTYFQNEAQLEKSRLLSDRFSAERPKGSFSTLEIQRTEQGDSAMYLCASSLGGQGSYEQYFGPGTRLTVT.

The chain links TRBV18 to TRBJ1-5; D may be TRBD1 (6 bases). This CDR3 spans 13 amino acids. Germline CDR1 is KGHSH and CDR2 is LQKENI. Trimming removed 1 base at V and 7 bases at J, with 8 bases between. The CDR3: CASSPQGEQPQHF. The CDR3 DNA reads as TGTGCCAGCTCACCACAGGGGGAGCAGCCCCAGCATTTT.

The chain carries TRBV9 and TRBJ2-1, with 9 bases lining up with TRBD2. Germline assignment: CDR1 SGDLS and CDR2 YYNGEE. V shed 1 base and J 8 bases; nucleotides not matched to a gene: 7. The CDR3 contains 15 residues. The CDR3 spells CASSVRTSATDEQFF. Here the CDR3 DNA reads TGTGCCAGCAGCGTAAGGACTAGCGCCACCGATGAGCAGTTCTTC.

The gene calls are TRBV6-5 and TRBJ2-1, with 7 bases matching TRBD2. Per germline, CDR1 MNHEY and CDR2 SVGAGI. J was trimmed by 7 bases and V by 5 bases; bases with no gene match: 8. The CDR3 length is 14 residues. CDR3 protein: CASSLGGSRNEQFF. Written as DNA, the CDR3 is TGTGCCAGCAGTCTGGGGGGGAGTAGGAATGAGCAGTTCTTC.

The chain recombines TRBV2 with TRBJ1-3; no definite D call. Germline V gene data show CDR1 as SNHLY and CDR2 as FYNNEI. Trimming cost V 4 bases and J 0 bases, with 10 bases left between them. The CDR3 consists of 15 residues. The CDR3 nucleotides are TGTGCCAGCAGTGTTTTCGTGAGCTCTGGAAACACCATATATTTT. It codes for CASSVFVSSGNTIYF.

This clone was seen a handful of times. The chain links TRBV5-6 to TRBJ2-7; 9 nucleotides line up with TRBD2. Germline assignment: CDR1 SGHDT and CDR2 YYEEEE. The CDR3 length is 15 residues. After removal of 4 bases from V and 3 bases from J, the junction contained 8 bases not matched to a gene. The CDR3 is CASSPGTSSYYEQYF. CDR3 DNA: TGTGCCAGCAGCCCCGGGACTAGCTCGTACTACGAGCAGTACTTC.

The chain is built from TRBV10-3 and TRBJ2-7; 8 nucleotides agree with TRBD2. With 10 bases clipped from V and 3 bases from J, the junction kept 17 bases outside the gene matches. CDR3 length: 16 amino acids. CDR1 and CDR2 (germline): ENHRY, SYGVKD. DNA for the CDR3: TGTGCCACCAGACTAGCGACAGGAGTCGGAGGCTACGAGCAGTACTTC. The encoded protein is CATRLATGVGGYEQYF.

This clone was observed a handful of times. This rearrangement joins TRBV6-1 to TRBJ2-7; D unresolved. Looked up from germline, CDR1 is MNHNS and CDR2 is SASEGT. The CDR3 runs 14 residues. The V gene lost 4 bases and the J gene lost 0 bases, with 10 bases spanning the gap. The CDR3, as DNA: TGTGCCAGCAGTGGCTCAGGAAGCTCCTACGAGCAGTACTTC. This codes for CASSGSGSSYEQYF.

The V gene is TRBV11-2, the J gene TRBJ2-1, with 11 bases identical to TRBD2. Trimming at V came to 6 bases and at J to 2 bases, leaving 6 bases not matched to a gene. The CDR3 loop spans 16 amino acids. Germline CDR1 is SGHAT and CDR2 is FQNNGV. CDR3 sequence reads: CASRLPLAGAYNEQFF. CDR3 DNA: TGTGCCAGCAGGCTACCACTAGCGGGAGCCTACAATGAGCAGTTCTTC.

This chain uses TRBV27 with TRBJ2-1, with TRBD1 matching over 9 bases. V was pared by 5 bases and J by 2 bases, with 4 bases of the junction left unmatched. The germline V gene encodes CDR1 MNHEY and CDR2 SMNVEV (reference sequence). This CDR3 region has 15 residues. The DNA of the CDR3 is TGTGCCAGCAGTACCACAGGGGGCCCCTACAATGAGCAGTTCTTC. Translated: CASSTTGGPYNEQFF.

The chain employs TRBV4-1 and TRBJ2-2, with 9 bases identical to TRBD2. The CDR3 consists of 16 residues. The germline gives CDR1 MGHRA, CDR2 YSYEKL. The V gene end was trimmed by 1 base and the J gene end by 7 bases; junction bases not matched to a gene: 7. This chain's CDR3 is CASSQVNSGRHGELFF. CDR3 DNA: TGCGCCAGCAGCCAAGTGAACAGCGGGAGGCACGGGGAGCTGTTTTTT.